This TCR beta chain was captured by sequencing in a study of blood T cells in healthy people across ages. A J-beta primer mix and a sample-barcoded 5' primer were used in a second PCR of about 7 to 12 cycles. TCRdb processed the 5' RACE reads anew with MiXCR; each CDR3 protein has one entry. The sample yields approximately 1.5 million distinct CDR3 sequences, 35% to 45% seen once. V lost 4 bases, J lost 7 bases, and 6 bases stayed unmatched. CDR1 MGHRA and CDR2 YSYEKL come from the germline V gene. The CDR3 contains 14 residues. The sample comprised blood. J is TRBJ1-5 and V is TRBV4-1; TRBD1 matches at 8 bases. The clonotype originates from a woman younger than 35 in good health. CDR3 region: CASSRGQGGQPQHF. Written as DNA, the CDR3 is TGCGCCAGCAGCCGCGGACAGGGCGGACAGCCCCAGCATTTT.